A single sample gave rise to the 12 T cell receptor beta chains below, sequenced in a study of T cells in localized non-small cell lung cancer. Using immunoSEQ multiplex PCR, the repertoire was profiled, and TCRdb retains in-frame clones only, with some absent. The sample lists tens of thousands of clones, approximately 88% occurring once. The source material was peripheral blood, sampled before any cancer treatment. The receptors come from a man aged 40-75 years with stage I squamous cell lung carcinoma.

The V gene is TRBV10-3, the J gene TRBJ2-3; 8 bases fit TRBD2. V gave up 8 bases and J gave up 4 bases; unmatched junction bases: 5. Germline CDR1 reads ENHRY; CDR2 reads SYGVKD. The CDR3 is made up of 13 amino acids. The CDR3: CAIFAGGSDTQYF. The CDR3 region has the DNA TGTGCCATCTTCGCGGGGGGATCAGATACGCAGTATTTT.

The V call is TRBV7-2, the J call TRBJ2-3; 11 nucleotides line up with TRBD2. Per the germline V gene, CDR1 is SGHTA and CDR2 is FQGNSA. The V gene end was trimmed by 4 bases and the J gene end by 7 bases; junction bases not matched to a gene: 13. The CDR3 runs 17 residues. The CDR3: CASSSLAGGASRNTQYF. CDR3 nucleotides: TGTGCCAGCAGCTCATTAGCGGGGGGGGCCTCAAGGAATACGCAGTATTTT. Based on the CDR3 plus reference TRBV7-2 and TRBJ2-3, the full variable domain is GAGVSQSPSNKVTEKGKDVELRCDPISGHTALYWYRQSLGQGLEFLIYFQGNSAPDKSGLPSDRFSAERTGGSVSTLTIQRTQQEDSAVYLCASSSLAGGASRNTQYFGPGTRLTVL.

The chain has TRBV14 and TRBJ2-2; D is unresolved. The CDR3 loop spans 15 amino acids. V was pared by 3 bases and J by 6 bases, with 14 bases between. Germline-derived CDR1 and CDR2 are SGHDN and FVKESK. This CDR3 is CASSHLDPYAGELFF. In nucleotides, the CDR3 is TGTGCCAGCAGCCACCTGGACCCTTACGCCGGGGAGCTGTTTTTT.

The V gene is TRBV6-5, the J gene TRBJ1-5; D remains ambiguous. Trimming pared 0 bases from V and 5 bases from J, leaving 8 bases between. In germline, CDR1 is MNHEY, CDR2 SVGAGI. CDR3 length: 14 residues. CDR3 coding DNA: TGTGCCAGCAGTTACTCGGGCAACGATCAGCCCCAGCATTTT. As protein: CASSYSGNDQPQHF.

In this sample, this clone turned up once. The chain recombines TRBV4-2 with TRBJ2-1, with D possibly called TRBD1 or TRBD2 (6 bases each). This CDR3 contains 15 residues. Trimming pared 0 bases from V and 7 bases from J, leaving 13 bases between. Per the germline V gene, CDR1 is LGHNA and CDR2 is YNFKEQ. CDR3 in DNA: TGTGCCAGCAGCCAAGACGTAGGGGGGCCGAATGAGCAGTTCTTC. Protein sequence: CASSQDVGGPNEQFF.

The chain joins TRBV5-4 to TRBJ2-2, with D perhaps matching TRBD2 (5 bases). Trimming shortened V by 3 bases and J by 4 bases, and 13 bases separated the two germline ends. The CDR3 contains 15 residues. CDR1 SGHNT and CDR2 YYREEE come from the germline V gene (reference sequence). The CDR3 sequence: CASSSEVGATGELFF. CDR3 DNA sequence: TGTGCCAGCAGCTCTGAAGTGGGAGCCACCGGGGAGCTGTTTTTT.

This clone came up once. The chain carries TRBV5-1 and TRBJ2-1; 11 positions match TRBD1. Looked up from germline, CDR1 is SGHRS and CDR2 is YFSETQ. The J segment lost 0 bases and the V segment lost 4 bases, leaving 9 bases of the junction unmatched. The CDR3 sequence is 18 residues long. The CDR3: CASSNGQGARGSYNEQFF. Written as DNA, the CDR3 is TGCGCCAGCAGCAACGGACAGGGGGCGCGGGGCTCCTACAATGAGCAGTTCTTC.

V gene TRBV14 combines with J gene TRBJ1-4; D possibly corresponds to TRBD1 (5 bases). V shed 1 base and J shed 2 bases, with 8 bases lying between them. This CDR3 is built from 15 residues. Germline CDR1 reads SGHDN; CDR2 reads FVKESK. CDR3 coding DNA: TGTGCCAGCAGCCAAGTAGGGGCGACTAATGAAAAACTGTTTTTT. It is translated as CASSQVGATNEKLFF.

This chain connects TRBV11-2 to TRBJ2-7, with TRBD1 matching over 7 bases. Unmatched junction bases numbered 11, after V lost 5 bases and J lost 4 bases. The CDR3 is 15 amino acids. Germline V gene lookup returns CDR1 SGHAT and CDR2 FQNNGV. In DNA form, the CDR3 reads TGTGCCAGCAGCCCGGTAGGGGGCTGGCAGTACGAGCAGTACTTC. Amino acid sequence: CASSPVGGWQYEQYF.

The chain is built from TRBV4-2 and TRBJ2-1; D may be TRBD2 (5 bases). CDR1 is LGHNA and CDR2 is YNFKEQ in the germline V gene. The V gene lost 3 bases and the J gene lost 8 bases, with 14 bases spanning the gap. This CDR3 contains 14 residues. CDR3 sequence: CASSQPGSDDEQFF. In nucleotides, the CDR3 is TGTGCCAGCAGCCAGCCGGGGAGCGACGATGAGCAGTTCTTC.

The chain uses TRBV18 and TRBJ1-5; D unresolved. V was trimmed by 3 bases and J by 5 bases, leaving 17 bases between them. There are 16 residues in the CDR3. Germline loops: CDR1 KGHSH, CDR2 LQKENI. This CDR3 is CASSPLHPSDHQPQHF. CDR3 DNA sequence: TGTGCCAGCTCACCTCTACATCCGTCGGATCATCAGCCCCAGCATTTT.

This chain uses TRBV5-1 with TRBJ2-1; 7 bases agree with TRBD1. Germline CDR1 reads SGHRS; CDR2 reads YFSETQ. V lost 3 bases to trimming and J lost 5 bases; unmatched junction nucleotides: 2. This CDR3 contains 13 residues. CDR3 bases: TGCGCCAGCAGCTGGGGACAGAACAATGAGCAGTTCTTC. Translation gives CASSWGQNNEQFF.